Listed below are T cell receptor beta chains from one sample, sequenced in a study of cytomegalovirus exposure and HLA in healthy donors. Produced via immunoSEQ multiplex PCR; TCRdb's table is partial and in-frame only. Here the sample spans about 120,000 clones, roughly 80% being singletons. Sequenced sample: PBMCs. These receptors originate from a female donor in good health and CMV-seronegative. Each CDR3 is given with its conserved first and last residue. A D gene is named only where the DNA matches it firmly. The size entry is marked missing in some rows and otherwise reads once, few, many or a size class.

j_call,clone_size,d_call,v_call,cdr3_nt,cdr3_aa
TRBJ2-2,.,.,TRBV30,TGTGCCTGGAGTGCCTTATTGACCGGGGAGCTGTTTTTT,CAWSALLTGELFF
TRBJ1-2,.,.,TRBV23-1,TGCGCCAGCAGTCAACCCCATCAGGGTTGGATCGGCTACACCTTC,CASSQPHQGWIGYTF
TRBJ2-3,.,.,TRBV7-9,TGTGCCAGCAGCTTACGCCAACAGGGCCCAGATACGCAGTATTTT,CASSLRQQGPDTQYF
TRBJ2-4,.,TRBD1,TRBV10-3,TGTGCCATCAGTGTTTCAGGGGGCAAAAACATTCAGTACTTC,CAISVSGGKNIQYF
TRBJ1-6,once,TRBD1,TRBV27,TGTGCCAGCAGTCCCTGGACAGGGCCCGACTCCTATAATTCACCCCTCCACTTT,CASSPWTGPDSYNSPLHF
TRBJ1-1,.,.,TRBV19,TGTGCCAGTAGTATCCAGGGGCGCCCCGGCACTGAAGCTTTCTTT,CASSIQGRPGTEAFF
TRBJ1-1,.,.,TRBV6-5,TGTGCCAGCAGCTTAGACTCGGACACTGAAGCTTTCTTT,CASSLDSDTEAFF
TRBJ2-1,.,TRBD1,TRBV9,TGTGCCAGCAGCGTAGGAGACAGGGGAAATGAGCAGTTCTTC,CASSVGDRGNEQFF
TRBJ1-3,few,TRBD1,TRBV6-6,TGTGCCAGCGGAAAGGGGGCGTCTGGAAACACCATATATTTT,CASGKGASGNTIYF
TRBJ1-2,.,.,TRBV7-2,TGTGCCAGCAGCTTAGCCCAGGCTTATGGCTACACCTTC,CASSLAQAYGYTF
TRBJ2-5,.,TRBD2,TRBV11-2,TGTGCCAGCAGCCCAGGTGGGTTAGCGGGGGGGCCGGGAGAGACCCAGTACTTC,CASSPGGLAGGPGETQYF
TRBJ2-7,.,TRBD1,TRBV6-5,TGTGCCAGCAGTTACCCTACCGGGACAGCCTACGAGCAGTACTTC,CASSYPTGTAYEQYF
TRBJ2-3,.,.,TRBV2,TGTGCCAGCATTATACTAGCAGATACGCAGTATTTT,CASIILADTQYF
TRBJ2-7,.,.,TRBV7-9,TGTGCCAGCAGCTTAGGACAGATCTACGAGCAGTACTTC,CASSLGQIYEQYF
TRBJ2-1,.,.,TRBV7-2,TGTGCCAGCAGCTTACAACTAGCAGACAATGAGCAGTTCTTC,CASSLQLADNEQFF
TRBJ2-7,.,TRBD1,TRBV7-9,TGTGCCAGCACCTCGACCCCGGGACAGGGGGCCTACGAGCAGTACTTC,CASTSTPGQGAYEQYF
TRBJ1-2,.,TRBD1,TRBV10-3,TGTGCCATCAGTGTGGACAGGGCGGCGTATGGCTACACCTTC,CAISVDRAAYGYTF
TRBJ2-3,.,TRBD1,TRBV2,TGTGCCAGCAGACCAGACAGGGCCTTATCTGCAGATACGCAGTATTTT,CASRPDRALSADTQYF
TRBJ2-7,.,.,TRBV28,TGTGCCAGCAGTTTAACGGGAGACAACTACGAGCAGTACTTC,CASSLTGDNYEQYF
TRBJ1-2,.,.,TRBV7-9,TGTTCCAGCAGCTCGTTGCAGCGCTATGGCTACACCTTC,CSSSSLQRYGYTF
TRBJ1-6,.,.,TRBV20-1,TGCAGTGCTAGGGACCGGGGACCCCTCCACTTT,CSARDRGPLHF
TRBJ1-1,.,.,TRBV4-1,TGCGCCAGCAGCCCCCCGGAGGGGAGCACTGAAGCTTTCTTT,CASSPPEGSTEAFF
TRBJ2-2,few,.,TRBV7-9,TGTGCCAGCAGCTTAGCGTTAGGGCGGGAGAACACCGGGGAGCTGTTTTTT,CASSLALGRENTGELFF
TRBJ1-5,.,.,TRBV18,TGTGCCAGCTCACCAGGGGGGGGCAATCAGCCCCAGCATTTT,CASSPGGGNQPQHF
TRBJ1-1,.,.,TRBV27,TGTGCCAGCAGTTCACAGGGGAACACTGAAGCTTTCTTT,CASSSQGNTEAFF
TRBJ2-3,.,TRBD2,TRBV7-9,TGTGCCAGCAGTTATCTAGCGGGGGCCCTAGATACGCAGTATTTT,CASSYLAGALDTQYF
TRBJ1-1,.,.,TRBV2,TGTGCCAGCAGTCCGCGAGGGAGGGCTTTCTTT,CASSPRGRAFF
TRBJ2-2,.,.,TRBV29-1,TGCAGCGTTGCGATGACAGTCCTCACCGGGGAGCTGTTTTTT,CSVAMTVLTGELFF
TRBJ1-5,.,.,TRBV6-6,TGTGCCAGCATACTTTTCAGGGCGGCTTCGTATCAGCCCCAGCATTTT,CASILFRAASYQPQHF
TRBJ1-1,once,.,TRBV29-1,TGCAGCGCGACTACAGGGAGAGGCACTGAAGCTTTCTTT,CSATTGRGTEAFF
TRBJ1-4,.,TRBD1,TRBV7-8,TGTGCCAGCAGCTTAAGGACAGGAAGGAATAATGAAAAACTGTTTTTT,CASSLRTGRNNEKLFF
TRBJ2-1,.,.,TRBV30,TGTGCCTGGAGGGGGGCAAGCCGCCGGGACAATGAGCAGTTCTTC,CAWRGASRRDNEQFF
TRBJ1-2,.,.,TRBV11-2,TGTGCCAGCAGCTTAGAAGGCCTTGGGGGGTATGGCTACACCTTC,CASSLEGLGGYGYTF
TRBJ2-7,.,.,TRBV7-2,TGTGCCAGCAGCCAGGGGCGCGGCGGGTTCGCGAGCTCCTACGAGCAGTACTTC,CASSQGRGGFASSYEQYF
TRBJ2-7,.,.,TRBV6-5,TGTGCCAGCAGCCCCAGGATAGGCGACGAGCAGTACTTC,CASSPRIGDEQYF
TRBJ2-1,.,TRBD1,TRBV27,TGTGCCAGCAGTTACAGGGGCCCCTACAATGAGCAGTTCTTC,CASSYRGPYNEQFF
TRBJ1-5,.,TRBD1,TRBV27,TGTGCCAGCAGTTTATCGGGGAGGGACAGGCAAGAAAATCAGCCCCAGCATTTT,CASSLSGRDRQENQPQHF
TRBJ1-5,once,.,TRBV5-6,TGTGCCAGCAGCTTGGTCGGGGGGCGCGATCAGCCCCAGCATTTT,CASSLVGGRDQPQHF
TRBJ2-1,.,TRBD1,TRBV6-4,TGTGCCAGCAGTGAACAGGGGAACAATGAGCAGTTCTTC,CASSEQGNNEQFF
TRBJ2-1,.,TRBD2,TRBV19,TGTGCCACATCAATAACTAGCGGTGTATTGGGGGAGCAGTTCTTC,CATSITSGVLGEQFF
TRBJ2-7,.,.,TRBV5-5,TGTGCCAGCAGCACACTGGCCCACAGGGACGAGCAGTACTTC,CASSTLAHRDEQYF
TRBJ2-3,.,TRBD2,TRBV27,TGTGCCAGCAGCAGGACTAGCGGGGGGGTAACAGATACGCAGTATTTT,CASSRTSGGVTDTQYF
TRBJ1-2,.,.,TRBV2,TGTGCCAGCAGTGAACGGGTTTCTTATGGCTACACCTTC,CASSERVSYGYTF
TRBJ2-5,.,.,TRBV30,TGTGCCTGGAGCATAACTGAAGAGACCCAGTACTTC,CAWSITEETQYF
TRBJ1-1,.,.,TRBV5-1,TGCGCCAGCAGCTCCAAGGACAGTTACACTGAAGCTTTCTTT,CASSSKDSYTEAFF
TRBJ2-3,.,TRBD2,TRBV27,TGTGCCAGCAGTTTTCGAATTGGGCGAAAAGCGGGGGGCACAGATACGCAGTATTTT,CASSFRIGRKAGGTDTQYF
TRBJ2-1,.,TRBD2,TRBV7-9,TGTGCCAGCAGCTTCGGGGGGGGCGAGTTCTTC,CASSFGGGEFF
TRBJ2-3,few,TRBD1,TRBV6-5,TGTGCCAGCAGTTATTCACAGGGGAGTCCAGATACGCAGTATTTT,CASSYSQGSPDTQYF
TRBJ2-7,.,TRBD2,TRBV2,TGTGCCAGCAGTAGACGGCTAGCGGGGGGGCCATCTGAGCTGGGGGAGCAGTACTTC,CASSRRLAGGPSELGEQYF
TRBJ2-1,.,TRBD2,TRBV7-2,TGTGCCAGCAGCTTCTCGTCTGGAGCGGGGGGGCTCAATGAGCAGTTCTTC,CASSFSSGAGGLNEQFF
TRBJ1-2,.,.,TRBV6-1,TGTGCCAGCAGTGCAGGGGCGGATGGCTACACCTTC,CASSAGADGYTF
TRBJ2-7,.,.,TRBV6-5,TGTGCCAGCAGTCCCCGACAGGTCTCCTACGAGCAGTACTTC,CASSPRQVSYEQYF
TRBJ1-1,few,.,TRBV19,TGTGCCAGTAGAATGGAGGGCTCGTGGCACACTGAAGCTTTCTTT,CASRMEGSWHTEAFF
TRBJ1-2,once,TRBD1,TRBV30,TGTGCCTGGAGTGTAGGGGGCCTATATGGCTACACCTTC,CAWSVGGLYGYTF
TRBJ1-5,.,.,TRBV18,TGTGCCAGCTCACCCGACAATATACCCCATCAGCCCCAGCATTTT,CASSPDNIPHQPQHF
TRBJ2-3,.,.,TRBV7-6,TGTGCCAGCAGCTTAGCGTGGAGAAGTGGTAGGCAGTATTTT,CASSLAWRSGRQYF
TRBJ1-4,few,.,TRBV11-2,TGTGCCAGCAGCTTAGGTAACGGGGGAGAAAAACTGTTTTTT,CASSLGNGGEKLFF
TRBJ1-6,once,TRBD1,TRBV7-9,TGTGCCAGCAGTGGGGACAGGGTTTTTTCTTCACCCCTCCACTTT,CASSGDRVFSSPLHF
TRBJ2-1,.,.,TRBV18,TGTGCCAGCTCAGCAGGTCGCTCCTACAATGAGCAGTTCTTC,CASSAGRSYNEQFF